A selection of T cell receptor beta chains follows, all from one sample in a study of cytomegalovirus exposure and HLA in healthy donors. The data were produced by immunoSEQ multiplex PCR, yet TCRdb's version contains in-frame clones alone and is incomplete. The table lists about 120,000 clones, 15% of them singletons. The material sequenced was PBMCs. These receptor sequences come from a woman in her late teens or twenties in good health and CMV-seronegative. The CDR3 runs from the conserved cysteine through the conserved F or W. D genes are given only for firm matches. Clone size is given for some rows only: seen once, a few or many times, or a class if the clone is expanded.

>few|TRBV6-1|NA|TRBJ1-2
CASSERDYGYTF
TGTGCCAGCTCTGAGAGGGACTATGGCTACACCTTC
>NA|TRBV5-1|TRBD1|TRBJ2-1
CASSLGQGGANEQFF
TGCGCCAGCAGCTTGGGACAGGGTGGAGCGAATGAGCAGTTCTTC
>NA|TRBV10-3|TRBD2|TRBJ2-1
CAISMGREIDEQFF
TGTGCCATCAGTATGGGGCGGGAGATCGATGAGCAGTTCTTC
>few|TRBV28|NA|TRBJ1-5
CASSLRGGEDQPQHF
TGTGCCAGCAGTCTGAGGGGTGGGGAGGATCAGCCCCAGCATTTT
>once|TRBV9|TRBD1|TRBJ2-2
CASSVVGGQGNTGELFF
TGTGCCAGCAGCGTAGTAGGGGGACAGGGAAACACCGGGGAGCTGTTTTTT
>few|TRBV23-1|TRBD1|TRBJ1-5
CASSQSIGQGGNQPQHF
TGCGCCAGCAGTCAATCGATTGGACAGGGAGGCAATCAGCCCCAGCATTTT
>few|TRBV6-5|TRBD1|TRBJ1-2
CASSADRVPNYGYTF
TGTGCCAGCAGCGCCGACAGGGTCCCTAACTATGGCTACACCTTC
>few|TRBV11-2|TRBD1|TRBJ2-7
CASSSGQGPTYEQYF
TGTGCCAGCAGCTCTGGACAGGGGCCCACCTACGAGCAGTACTTC
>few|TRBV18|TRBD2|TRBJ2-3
CASSPDRAGGIRRDTQYF
TGTGCCAGCTCACCAGATCGAGCGGGGGGGATCCGGAGAGATACGCAGTATTTT
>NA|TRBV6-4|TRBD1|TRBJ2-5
CASSPGTGGTETQYF
TGTGCCAGCAGCCCCGGGACAGGGGGCACGGAGACCCAGTACTTC
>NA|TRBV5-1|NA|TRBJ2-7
CASSLTDREYEQYF
TGCGCCAGCAGCTTAACAGACAGAGAATACGAGCAGTACTTC
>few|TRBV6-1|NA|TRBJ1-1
CASRPDRSTEAFF
TGTGCCAGCAGACCCGACAGGTCCACTGAAGCTTTCTTT
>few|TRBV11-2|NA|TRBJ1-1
CASSLRARNTEAFF
TGTGCCAGCAGCTTGAGGGCAAGGAACACTGAAGCTTTCTTT
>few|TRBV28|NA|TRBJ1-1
CASSGSRASGF
TGTGCCAGCAGCGGCTCGCGGGCCTCAGGCTTT
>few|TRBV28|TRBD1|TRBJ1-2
CASSPYRGANYGYTF
TGTGCCAGCAGTCCGTACAGGGGAGCTAACTATGGCTACACCTTC
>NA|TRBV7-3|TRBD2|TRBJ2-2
CASSLTPSGSAGELFF
TGTGCCAGCAGCTTAACTCCTAGCGGGAGTGCCGGGGAGCTGTTTTTT
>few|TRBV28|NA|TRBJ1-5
CASSFGGQYLSNQPQHF
TGTGCCAGCAGTTTTGGGGGACAATATCTTAGCAATCAGCCCCAGCATTTT
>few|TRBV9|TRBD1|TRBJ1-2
CASSVATQRQGSYGYTF
TGTGCCAGCAGCGTAGCTACCCAGAGACAGGGCAGCTATGGCTACACCTTC
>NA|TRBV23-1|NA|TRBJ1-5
CASRRRGGGNQPQHF
TGCGCCAGCAGGCGACGGGGGGGTGGCAATCAGCCCCAGCATTTT
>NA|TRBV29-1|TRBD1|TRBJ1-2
CSVEDRDRGPYGYTF
TGCAGCGTTGAAGATCGGGACAGGGGCCCCTATGGCTACACCTTC
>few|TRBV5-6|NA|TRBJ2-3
CASSSSREFTDTQYF
TGTGCCAGCAGCTCGAGCCGGGAATTCACAGATACGCAGTATTTT
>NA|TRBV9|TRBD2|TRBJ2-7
CASSVGLAGVYEQYF
TGTGCCAGCAGCGTCGGACTAGCGGGGGTCTACGAGCAGTACTTC
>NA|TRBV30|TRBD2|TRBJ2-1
CAWLSGSSYNEQFF
TGTGCCTGGTTAAGCGGGAGCTCCTACAATGAGCAGTTCTTC
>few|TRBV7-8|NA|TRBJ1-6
CASSPTGREDSPLHF
TGTGCCAGCAGTCCGACAGGAAGGGAAGATTCACCCCTCCACTTT
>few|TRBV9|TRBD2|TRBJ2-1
CASSVGTSGSYNEQFF
TGTGCCAGCAGCGTAGGTACTAGCGGGAGCTACAATGAGCAGTTCTTC
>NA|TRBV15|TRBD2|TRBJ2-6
CATSRGTSEANVLTF
TGTGCCACCAGCAGAGGGACTAGCGAGGCCAACGTCCTGACTTTC
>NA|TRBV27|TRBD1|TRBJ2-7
CASSPWTGLEQYF
TGTGCCAGCAGTCCCTGGACAGGGCTCGAGCAGTACTTC
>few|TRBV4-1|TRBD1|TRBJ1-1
CASSQAAGGWPEAFF
TGCGCCAGCAGCCAAGCCGCAGGGGGTTGGCCTGAAGCTTTCTTT
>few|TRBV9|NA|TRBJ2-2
CASSGRDGGPNTGELFF
TGTGCCAGCAGCGGGCGGGACGGGGGGCCAAACACCGGGGAGCTGTTTTTT
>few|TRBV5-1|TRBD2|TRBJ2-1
CASSLEGLAGVDEQFF
TGCGCCAGCAGCCTTGAGGGACTAGCGGGAGTGGATGAGCAGTTCTTC
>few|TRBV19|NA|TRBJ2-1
CASSINRGSNEQFF
TGTGCCAGTAGTATTAATCGGGGGTCGAATGAGCAGTTCTTC
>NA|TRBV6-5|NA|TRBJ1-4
CASSRGNEKLFF
TGTGCCAGCAGCCGGGGGAATGAAAAACTGTTTTTT
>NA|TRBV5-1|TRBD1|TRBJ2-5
CASSLTGGGETQYF
TGCGCCAGCAGCTTAACAGGGGGCGGTGAGACCCAGTACTTC
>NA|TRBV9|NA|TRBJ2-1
CASSVGQSNEQFF
TGTGCCAGCAGCGTAGGACAGTCGAATGAGCAGTTCTTC
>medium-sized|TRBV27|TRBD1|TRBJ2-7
CASSLGTGPYEQYF
TGTGCCAGCAGTTTAGGGACAGGGCCCTACGAGCAGTACTTC
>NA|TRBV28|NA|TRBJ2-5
CASSFAGRETQYF
TGTGCCAGCAGTTTTGCAGGGCGGGAGACCCAGTACTTC
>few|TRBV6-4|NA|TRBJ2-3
CASSDGRTTTDTQYF
TGTGCCAGCAGTGACGGTAGGACTACCACAGATACGCAGTATTTT
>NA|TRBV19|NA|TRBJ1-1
CASSILVNTEAFF
TGTGCCAGTAGTATCTTAGTGAACACTGAAGCTTTCTTT
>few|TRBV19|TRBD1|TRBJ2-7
CASSTGQGGSYEQYF
TGTGCCAGTAGTACGGGACAGGGGGGGTCCTACGAGCAGTACTTC
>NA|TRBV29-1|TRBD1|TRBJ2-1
CSSDRDRGYNEQFF
TGCAGCTCTGACCGGGACAGGGGGTACAATGAGCAGTTCTTC
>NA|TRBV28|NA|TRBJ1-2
CASTPGAGQGYGYTF
TGTGCCAGCACCCCAGGAGCGGGACAAGGCTATGGCTACACCTTC
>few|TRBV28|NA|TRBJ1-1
CASSLIRDRNTEAFF
TGTGCCAGCAGTTTAATCCGCGACAGAAACACTGAAGCTTTCTTT
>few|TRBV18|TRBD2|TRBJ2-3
CASSVAGPKTDTQYF
TGTGCCAGCTCAGTAGCGGGCCCAAAGACAGATACGCAGTATTTT
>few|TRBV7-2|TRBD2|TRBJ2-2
CASASSGSGTGELFF
TGTGCCAGCGCCTCTAGCGGGAGTGGTACCGGGGAGCTGTTTTTT
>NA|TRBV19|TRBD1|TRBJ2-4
CASHPWGQGENIQYF
TGTGCCAGCCATCCGTGGGGGCAGGGGGAAAACATTCAGTACTTC